Detailed here is one T cell receptor beta chain. What it binds is not known. The sample is drawn from a study of Graves' ophthalmopathy and Graves' hyperthyroidism. Study findings and constraints: The model reached roughly 71% sensitivity and about 72% specificity for predicting ophthalmopathy progression.

TCR beta CDR3 regions were amplified from RNA transcripts. RT-PCR in the first round used HTBI primers; a second-round multiplex PCR followed. Each CDR3 protein is one row after TCRdb ran MiXCR on the multiplex PCR reads. The sample consists of a few hundred thousand distinct CDR3 sequences, about 17% of them appearing once. Being free of ophthalmopathy for 18 months of follow-up defined stable hyperthyroidism. Patients in the hyperthyroidism group, adults aged 18 to 65, were newly diagnosed, under 2 months' duration. CDR3 length: 14 residues. CDR1 is KGHSH and CDR2 is LQKENI in the germline V gene. V was cut by 0 bases and J by 1 base, with 3 bases left in between.

The chain uses TRBV18 and TRBJ2-2; no clear D gene. The specimen sequenced was peripheral blood. The sequence came from an adult woman with stable Graves' hyperthyroidism. The chain's CDR3 is CASSPPKNTGELFF. The CDR3 DNA reads TGTGCCAGCTCACCACCTAAGAACACCGGGGAGCTGTTTTTT.